This T cell receptor (beta chain) was recovered during a study of T cells in Graves' hyperthyroidism and ophthalmopathy. Trimming left V 4 bases short and J 0 bases short, with 16 bases between. CDR3 length: 16 residues. CDR1 and CDR2 from the germline V gene are DFQATT and SNEGSKA (reference sequence). Amplification yielded TCR beta CDR3 regions, with RNA transcripts as the source. RT-PCR in the first round (using the HTBI primer set) targeted the TCR CDR3. TCRdb passed the multiplex PCR reads through MiXCR, listing each CDR3 protein once. In the table there are 300,000 to 400,000 distinct CDR3 sequences, about 15% of which are singletons.

The sequence derives from a woman aged 60-75 years with Graves' hyperthyroidism. The chain links TRBV20-1 to TRBJ2-1; D uncertain. Sequencing used blood. CDR3 protein: CSANPIAKSSYNEQFF. CDR3 DNA sequence: TGCAGTGCTAACCCGATAGCCAAGAGCTCCTACAATGAGCAGTTCTTC.